One sample yielded the 9 T cell receptor beta chains listed below, sequenced in a study of T-cell memory formation after mild COVID-19. In TCRdb, the 5' RACE reads were re-called with MiXCR into one record per CDR3 protein. This sample has approximately 580,000 distinct CDR3 sequences, with around 21% found just once. The sample comprised PBMCs or a T cell subset sorted from them (not recorded which). The receptor source for this set is an adult woman who had mild COVID-19 (a few samples of this study predate the infection). Cell type and time point are not known.

CDR3 DNA sequence: TGTGCCTGGAGTGCCGGGGGCGCAGGGCAGCCCCAGCATTTT. Translated: CAWSAGGAGQPQHF. The rearrangement links TRBV30 to TRBJ1-5, with TRBD1 as a possible D gene (6 bases). The CDR3 loop spans 14 amino acids. Between the trimmed V and J ends, which lost 1 base and 7 bases, there was a span of 14 bases. Germline values: CDR1 GTSNPN, CDR2 SVGIG (reference sequence).

CDR3: CASSEGHRGTEAFF. The CDR3 bases are TGCGCCAGCAGCGAGGGCCACAGGGGAACTGAAGCTTTCTTT. The J gene is TRBJ1-1, the V gene TRBV5-1; 7 nucleotides line up with TRBD1. V lost 4 bases, J lost 5 bases, and 8 bases stayed unmatched. CDR1 is SGHRS and CDR2 is YFSETQ in the germline V gene. The CDR3 extends over 14 amino acids.

The chain couples TRBV7-9 to TRBJ2-7; D might be TRBD1 (5 bases). Germline V gene lookup returns CDR1 SEHNR and CDR2 FQNEAQ (reference sequence). CDR3 length equals 15 residues. V gave up 1 base and J gave up 1 base, with 11 bases separating them. CDR3 sequence (DNA): TGTGCCAGCAGCTTAGATGGACAACCTTCCTACGAGCAGTACTTC. Its protein is CASSLDGQPSYEQYF.

The rearrangement links TRBV7-8 to TRBJ2-1; 13 bases fit TRBD2. The CDR3 has 16 amino acids. Germline V lookup: CDR1 SGHVS, CDR2 FQNEAQ. Trimming removed 7 bases from V and 6 bases from J; junction bases left unmatched: 9. The CDR3 protein is CASTRKGTSGTNEQFF. The DNA of the CDR3 is TGTGCCAGCACCCGCAAAGGGACTAGCGGGACCAATGAGCAGTTCTTC.

V gene TRBV7-9 combines with J gene TRBJ2-3; weak D call: TRBD2 (5 bases). The ends were cut back, 5 bases at V and 4 bases at J, with 16 bases in the middle. Per germline, CDR1 SEHNR and CDR2 FQNEAQ (reference sequence). This CDR3 spans 15 amino acids. The CDR3: CASSPTRVGADTQYF. In DNA form, the CDR3 reads TGTGCCAGCAGCCCGACGAGGGTGGGAGCAGATACGCAGTATTTT.

The genes are TRBV12-3 or TRBV12-4 and TRBJ2-1; 9 bases are shared with TRBD2. The V gene end was trimmed by 3 bases and the J gene end by 6 bases; junction bases not matched to a gene: 6. CDR3 size: 15 residues. CDR3 in amino acids: CASSLEAGGGNEQFF. The CDR3 nucleotides read TGTGCCAGCAGTTTGGAAGCGGGGGGCGGCAATGAGCAGTTCTTC.

The V gene is TRBV3-1, the J gene TRBJ2-7, with D tentatively TRBD1 or TRBD2 (6 bases each). Germline V gives CDR1 LGHDT, CDR2 YNNKEL (reference sequence). The V and J ends lost 3 bases and 3 bases respectively, with 21 bases between them. The CDR3 runs to 17 residues. CDR3 nucleotide sequence: TGTGCCAGCAGCCATTGGGTTACAGGGCACGGGAGCTACGAGCAGTACTTC. Translated, it gives CASSHWVTGHGSYEQYF.

The chain joins TRBV2 to TRBJ1-4, with no clear D. The CDR3 length is 13 residues. Trimming took off 5 bases at V and 8 bases at J, with 12 bases between the two ends. CDR1 and CDR2 from the germline V gene are SNHLY and FYNNEI. CDR3 loop: CASSLSVSEKLFF. CDR3 in DNA: TGTGCCAGCAGTCTGTCAGTATCGGAAAAACTGTTTTTT.

There are a few counts of this clonotype. The rearrangement uses TRBV7-9 and TRBJ2-7; TRBD1 is a possible D gene (5 bases). From germline, CDR1 is SEHNR and CDR2 FQNEAQ (reference sequence). The V end was cut by 5 bases, the J end by 7 bases, with 15 bases between. The CDR3 consists of 13 residues. The CDR3 here is CASSPLGAWEQYF. For the CDR3, the DNA is TGTGCCAGCAGCCCCCTAGGGGCCTGGGAGCAGTACTTC.